Included here is one T cell receptor beta chain sequence, with context. Its antigen is unidentified. The CDR3 has 22 amino acids. Clones were sequenced by immunoSEQ multiplex PCR, and TCRdb holds only the in-frame ones, with some missing. Of 120,000 to 150,000 clones listed, around 84% were seen once; the top ten hold approximately 4.7%. The data stem from a study of T cell responses to AZD1222 COVID-19 vaccine. Study-wide results and limits: Females outnumbered males among donors, who were mostly white British; clonal diversity was possibly underestimated. Recipients of two AZD1222 doses showed rising Spike-specific TCR breadth and depth.

This sequence joins TRBV21-1 and TRBJ1-6; the D segment call TRBD1 is taken from the table without a DNA check. TRBV21-1 is designated a pseudogene. This material consisted of peripheral blood, taken 28 days after the second AZD1222 dose. This clonotype was sampled from an adult who received the AZD1222 COVID-19 vaccine. In DNA form, the CDR3 reads TGTGCCAGCAGCAAAGTAAGCATGGGAAGGGGACAGGGGGCGGCCTATAATTCACCCCTCCACTTT. The encoded protein is CASSKVSMGRGQGAAYNSPLHF.